This T cell receptor beta chain appears in the sequencing data of a study of blood T cell repertoires in COVID-19. Study-level background: COVID-19 samples collected from the United States, Italy and Spain covered acute and convalescent phases. In each case, the material was cDNA or gDNA derived from T cells, B-cell-depleted T cells, or PBMCs.

This CDR3 has 13 amino acids. Germline CDR1 reads SGHDT; CDR2 reads YYEEEE. Deletions cut 0 bases from V and 2 bases from J, with 5 bases between. In the original workflow: Reference gene primer amplification in the assay estimated nucleated cell counts. The method was immunoSEQ multiplex PCR; TCRdb's version includes in-frame clones alone and lacks a portion of them. That table furnishes V, J and clone size, whereas the DNA furnished D and trimming. The table has about 190,000 clones, less than 85% seen once. Sequencing input: peripheral blood. The chain is built from TRBV5-6 and TRBJ1-2; D uncertain. This TCR was sampled from a woman between 45 and 65 years old with acute or convalescent COVID-19. The CDR3 spells CASSLGRNYGYTF. In DNA, the CDR3 is TGTGCCAGCAGCTTGGGCAGGAACTATGGCTACACCTTC.